This entry concerns a single T cell receptor beta chain. CDR3 length: 15 amino acids. Germline lookup yields CDR1 ENHRY and CDR2 SYGVKD. Template switching by 5'RACE with UMIs generated the TCR beta cDNA. TCRdb reprocessed the 5' RACE reads and stores each CDR3 protein as one record, lacking DNA. This sample's clone table lists about 400,000 distinct CDR3 sequences. The data are from a study of T cells expressing NK-cell markers. Sequenced sample: blood T cells: a sorted CD56 or NKG2C T cell subset, CD4+ or CD8+ T cells, or bulk PBMC T cells (not recorded which). The TCR sequence derives from a woman aged 45-60 years in good health. V usage is TRBV10-3 and J usage is TRBJ2-2. CDR3 in amino acids: CAISVAISNTGELFF.